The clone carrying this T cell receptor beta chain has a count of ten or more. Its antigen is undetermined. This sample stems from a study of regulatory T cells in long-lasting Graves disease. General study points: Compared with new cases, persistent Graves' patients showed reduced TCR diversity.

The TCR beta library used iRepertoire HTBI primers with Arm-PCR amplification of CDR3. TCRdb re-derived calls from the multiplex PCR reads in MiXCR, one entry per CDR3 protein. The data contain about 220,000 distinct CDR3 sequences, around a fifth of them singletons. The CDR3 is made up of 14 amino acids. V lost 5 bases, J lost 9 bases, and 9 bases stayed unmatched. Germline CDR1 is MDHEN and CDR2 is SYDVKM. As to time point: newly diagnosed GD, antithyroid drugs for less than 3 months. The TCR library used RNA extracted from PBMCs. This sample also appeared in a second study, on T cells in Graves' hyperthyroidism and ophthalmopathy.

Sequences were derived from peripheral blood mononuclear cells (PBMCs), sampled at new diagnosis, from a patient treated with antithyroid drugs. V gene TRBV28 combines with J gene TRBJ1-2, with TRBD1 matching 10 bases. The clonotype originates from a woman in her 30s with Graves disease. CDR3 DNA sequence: TGTGCCAGCAGTCGACCCGGGACAGGGGTTCGCTACACCTTC. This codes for CASSRPGTGVRYTF.